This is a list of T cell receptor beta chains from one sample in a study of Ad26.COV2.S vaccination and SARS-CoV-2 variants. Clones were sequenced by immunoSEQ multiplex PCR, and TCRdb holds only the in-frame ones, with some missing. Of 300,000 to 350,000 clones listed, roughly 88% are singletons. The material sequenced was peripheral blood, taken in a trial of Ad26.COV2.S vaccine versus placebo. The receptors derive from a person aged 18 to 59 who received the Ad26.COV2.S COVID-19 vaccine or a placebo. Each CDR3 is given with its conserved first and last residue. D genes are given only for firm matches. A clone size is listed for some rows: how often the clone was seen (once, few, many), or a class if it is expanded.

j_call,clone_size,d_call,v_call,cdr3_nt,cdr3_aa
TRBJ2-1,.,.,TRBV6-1,TGTGCCAGCAGTGAAGCCCTCAGCTCCTACAATGAGCAGTTCTTC,CASSEALSSYNEQFF
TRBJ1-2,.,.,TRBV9,TGTGCCAGCAGCGTAGCGGGGACAAATGATGGCTACACCTTC,CASSVAGTNDGYTF
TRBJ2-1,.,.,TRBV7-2,TGTGCCAGCAGCCCAGATCGCTACAATGAGCAGTTCTTC,CASSPDRYNEQFF
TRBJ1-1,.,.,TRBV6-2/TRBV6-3,TGTGCCAGCAGCCCCGGACAGAACACTGAAGCTTTCTTT,CASSPGQNTEAFF
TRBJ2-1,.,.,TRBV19,TGTGCCAGTAGGCGGGCGGGGACCTACAATGAGCAGTTCTTC,CASRRAGTYNEQFF
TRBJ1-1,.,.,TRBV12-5,TGTGCTAGTGGTTTGGTATATGTAGGTCGTACCGTGAACACTGAAGCTTTCTTT,CASGLVYVGRTVNTEAFF
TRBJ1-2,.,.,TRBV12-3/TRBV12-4,TGTGCCAGCAGTTCTAGTCTAACCTATGGCTACACCTTC,CASSSSLTYGYTF
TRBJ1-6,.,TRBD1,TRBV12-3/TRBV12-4,TGTGCCAGCAGTTTGGGACAGATTTCACCCCTCCACTTT,CASSLGQISPLHF
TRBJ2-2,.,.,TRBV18,TGTGCCAGCTTGGACAAATCGAACACCGGGGAGCTGTTTTTT,CASLDKSNTGELFF
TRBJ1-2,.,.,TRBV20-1,TGCAGTGCTACTGAGGGGTTTAACTATGGCTACACCTTC,CSATEGFNYGYTF
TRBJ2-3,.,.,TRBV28,TGTGCCAGCAGTCTCCTTAACACGAACACAGATACGCAGTATTTT,CASSLLNTNTDTQYF
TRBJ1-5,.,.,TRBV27,TGTGCCAGCAGTCCGACAGGATACAATCAGCCCCAGCATTTT,CASSPTGYNQPQHF
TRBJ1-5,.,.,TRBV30,TGTGCCTGGAGTGTACCAGGGGTTCCCCAGCATTTT,CAWSVPGVPQHF
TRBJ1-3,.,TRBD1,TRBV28,TGTGCCAGCAGCCTCCCGGGTCCCAGGGGGCTTTCTGCCTCTGGAAACACCATATATTTT,CASSLPGPRGLSASGNTIYF
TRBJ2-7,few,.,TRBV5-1,TGCGCCAGCAGCAACGCCCCGTTATACGAGCAGTACTTC,CASSNAPLYEQYF
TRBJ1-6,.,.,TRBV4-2,TGTGCCAGCAGCTATTATCAGGAGGTTAATTCACCCCTCCACTTT,CASSYYQEVNSPLHF
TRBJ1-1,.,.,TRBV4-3,TGCGCCAGCAGCCAAGACCGGGGGAGGAGGACTGAAGCTTTCTTT,CASSQDRGRRTEAFF
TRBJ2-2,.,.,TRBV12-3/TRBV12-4,TGTGCCAGCAAAGACGGGAACACCGGGGAGCTGTTTTTT,CASKDGNTGELFF
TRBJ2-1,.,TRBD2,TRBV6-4,TGTGCCAGCAGTGAGAGACTAGCGGGAGTGGGTGAGCAGTTCTTC,CASSERLAGVGEQFF
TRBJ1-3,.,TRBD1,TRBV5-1,TGCGCCAGCAGCTTGCGGACAGGGGTGGTTGGAAACACCATATATTTT,CASSLRTGVVGNTIYF
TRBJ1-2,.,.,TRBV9,TGTGCCAGCAGCGAAACTAACCGTAGAGGCTACACCTTC,CASSETNRRGYTF
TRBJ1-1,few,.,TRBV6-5,TGTGCCAGCACGTCCGTCTTAAACACTGAAGCTTTCTTT,CASTSVLNTEAFF
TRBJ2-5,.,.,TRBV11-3,TGTGCCAGCAGCCTCGCAGGGGAGCAAGAGACCCAGTACTTC,CASSLAGEQETQYF
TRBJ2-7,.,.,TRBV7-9,TGTGCCAGCATGAATAGAAATGACGCTTCAGGTGAGCAGTACTTC,CASMNRNDASGEQYF
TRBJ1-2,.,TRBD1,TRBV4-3,TGCGCCAGCAGCCAGCCCAGGGGGCGTGGTGGCTACACCTTC,CASSQPRGRGGYTF
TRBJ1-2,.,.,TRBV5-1,TGCGCCAGCAGCTTGGACGGAGGATCTGGCTACACCTTC,CASSLDGGSGYTF
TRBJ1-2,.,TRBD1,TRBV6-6,TGTGCCAGCAGACAGGGGAACTATGGCTACACCTTC,CASRQGNYGYTF
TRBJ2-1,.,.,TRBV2,TGTGCCAGCTCAGGAGGCACGTACAATGAGCAGTTCTTC,CASSGGTYNEQFF
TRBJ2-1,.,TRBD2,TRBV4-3,TGCGCCAGCAGCCCCGTGGTCTTGGGACTATCAGCTCCGGATTCCTACAATGAGCAGTTCTTC,CASSPVVLGLSAPDSYNEQFF
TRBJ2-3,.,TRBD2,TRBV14,TGTGCCAGCAGCCAAGATTTACTAGCGGGAGAGTGGAACTCAGATACGCAGTATTTT,CASSQDLLAGEWNSDTQYF
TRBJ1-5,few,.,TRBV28,TGTGCCAGCAGTTCGATTGACGGGGGCAATCAGCCCCAGCATTTT,CASSSIDGGNQPQHF
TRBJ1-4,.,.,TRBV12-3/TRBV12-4,TGTGCCAGCAGTTTCGGTGGTGAAAAACTGTTTTTT,CASSFGGEKLFF
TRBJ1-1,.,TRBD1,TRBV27,TGTGCCAGCAGTTTAGGGACAGGGGTGACTGAAGCTTTCTTT,CASSLGTGVTEAFF
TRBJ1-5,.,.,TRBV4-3,TGCGCCAGCAGCCCCGAGGGCCAGGGTGGGAGTCAGCCCCAGCATTTT,CASSPEGQGGSQPQHF
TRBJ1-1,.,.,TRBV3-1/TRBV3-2,TGTGCCAGCAGCCAACAGGGACGGTTTAACTTT,CASSQQGRFNF
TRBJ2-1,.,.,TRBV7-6,TGTGCCAGCAGCCCAAGGGGCAGACCTATCAGCTCCTACAATGAGCAGTTCTTC,CASSPRGRPISSYNEQFF
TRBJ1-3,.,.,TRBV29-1,TGCAGCGTTGAAAAATCTGGAAACACCATATATTTT,CSVEKSGNTIYF
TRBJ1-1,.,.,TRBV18,TGTGCCAGCTCACCAAATAGGCCGGGCTTAGCTGAAGCTTTCTTT,CASSPNRPGLAEAFF
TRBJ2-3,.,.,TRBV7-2,TGTGCCAGCAGCCCGACTAGGACCAGCACAGATACGCAGTATTTT,CASSPTRTSTDTQYF
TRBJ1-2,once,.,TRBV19,TGTGCCAGTAGTAACGGGCCAGGATCGGGAGGCTACACCTTC,CASSNGPGSGGYTF
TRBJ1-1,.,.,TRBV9,TGTGCCAGCAGCGAACAGGGAATGAACACTGAAGCTTTCTTT,CASSEQGMNTEAFF
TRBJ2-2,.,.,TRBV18,TGTGCCAGCTCACCGAGAAAGGGGGATGGCGGGGAGCTGTTTTTT,CASSPRKGDGGELFF
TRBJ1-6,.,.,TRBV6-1,TGTGCCAGCAGTGAATTAGTGGGGAGCTCCTATAATTCACCCCTCCACTTT,CASSELVGSSYNSPLHF
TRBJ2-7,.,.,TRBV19,TGTGCCAGTAGTTTCTCACAGGGATACGAGCAGTACTTC,CASSFSQGYEQYF
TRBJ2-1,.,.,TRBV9,TGTGCCAGCCTCCGAGGGCGGGAAGGTGTCAATGAGCAGTTCTTC,CASLRGREGVNEQFF
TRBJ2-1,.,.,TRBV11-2,TGTGCCAGCAGCTTAGGAGGGGGGGCATGGAATGAGCAGTTCTTC,CASSLGGGAWNEQFF
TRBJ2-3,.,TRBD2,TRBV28,TGTGCCAGCAGTCGCGGGGGGGCAACCGACACAGATACGCAGTATTTT,CASSRGGATDTDTQYF
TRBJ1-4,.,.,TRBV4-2,TGTGCCAGCAGCCAAGGCCCGGCAGTCGCAACTAATGAAAAACTGTTTTTT,CASSQGPAVATNEKLFF